This T cell receptor (beta chain) was recovered during a study of cytomegalovirus exposure and HLA in healthy donors. Findings of the study overall: Earlier findings revealed that most TCR beta V segments proved productive either about 87% or about 30% of the time. Researchers catalogued some 160 TCR beta chains as cytomegalovirus-associated.

The primer mix had 60 Vbeta and 13 Jbeta primers. TCRdb's table, derived via immunoSEQ multiplex PCR, lists solely in-frame clones and lacks some. The sample includes approximately 140,000 clones, approximately 80% of them seen just once. This clone was detected only once. Its antigen remains unknown. This clonotype originated in a middle-aged man in good health and CMV-seropositive. The sequenced sample was PBMCs.

The chain's CDR3 is CASSQDGWTAPGANVLTF. In nucleotides, the CDR3 is TGCGCCAGCAGCCAAGATGGGTGGACAGCTCCTGGGGCCAACGTCCTGACTTTC. The rearrangement joins TRBV4-3 to TRBJ2-6, with D perhaps TRBD1 (6 bases). Per germline, CDR1 LGHNA and CDR2 YSLEER. The CDR3 contains 18 residues. Trimming cost V 0 bases and J 2 bases, with 14 bases left between them.